This T cell receptor beta chain was sequenced in a study of T cells in Graves' hyperthyroidism and ophthalmopathy. Study conclusions and caveats: In the blood, most expanded thyroid clonotypes above 0.001 appeared as well.

In this sample, this clonotype turned up a few times. Its antigen remains unidentified. From RNA transcripts, TCR beta CDR3 regions were amplified. The HTBI primer set drove a first-round RT-PCR of the TCR CDR3. MiXCR was run by TCRdb on the multiplex PCR reads, yielding one entry per CDR3 protein. In the table there are about 500,000 distinct CDR3 sequences, more than 15% of which are singletons. The CDR3 totals 15 residues. CDR1 and CDR2 from the germline V gene are SGHTA and FQGNSA. The V end lost 0 bases, the J end lost 8 bases, and 13 bases lay between the germline ends. The chain is built from TRBV7-2 and TRBJ2-2; D not resolved. The specimen sequenced was blood. The receptor comes from a woman younger than 45 with Graves' ophthalmopathy. CDR3 residues: CASSLADLQEGELFF. The CDR3 DNA reads as TGTGCCAGCAGCTTAGCGGATCTGCAGGAAGGGGAGCTGTTTTTT.